This is a list of T cell receptor beta chains from one sample in a study of Tregs in tolerant kidney transplant recipients. Clones were read by immunoSEQ multiplex PCR, and TCRdb kept only the in-frame ones, dropping some. Here the sample spans about 77,000 clones, 95% to 98% being singletons. The specimen was CD4+ T cells from blood, collected before the transplant. Source of these receptors: a human donor who received a combined kidney and bone marrow transplant. Both conserved end residues are part of each CDR3. A D gene is named only where the DNA matches it firmly. The size entry is marked missing in some rows and otherwise reads once, few, many or a size class.

TRBD2	16	TRBV5-1	once	TRBJ2-7	TGCGCCAGCAGCACCACCTCAGCGGGAGGGCCAAACGAGCAGTACTTC	CASSTTSAGGPNEQYF
TRBD2	15	TRBV7-2	-	TRBJ2-7	TGTGCCAGCAGCTTCCTTAGCGGGAGCTCCTACGAGCAGTACTTC	CASSFLSGSSYEQYF
-	15	TRBV15	-	TRBJ1-6	TGTGCCACCAGCAGAGATAGGACAAGAGTTTCACCCCTCCACTTT	CATSRDRTRVSPLHF
-	18	TRBV19	once	TRBJ2-2	TGTGCCAGTAGTAAGGACACTTGGAGCAGAGGAGGGGCCGGGGAGCTGTTTTTT	CASSKDTWSRGGAGELFF
TRBD2	16	TRBV5-5	-	TRBJ2-1	TGTGCCAGCAGCCTCCTTGCTAGCGGGAGGAGGCAGGGGCAGTTCTTC	CASSLLASGRRQGQFF
TRBD2	18	TRBV9	-	TRBJ2-3	TGTGCCAGCAGCGTCCTTGGACTAGCGGGGACTAGCACAGATACGCAGTATTTT	CASSVLGLAGTSTDTQYF
-	13	TRBV7-9	-	TRBJ1-2	TGTGCCAGCAGCCGAACAGACACGTATGGCTACACCTTC	CASSRTDTYGYTF
TRBD2	14	TRBV7-6	-	TRBJ2-7	TGTGCCAGCAGCAAGACTAGCGTCTCCTACGAGCAGTACTTC	CASSKTSVSYEQYF
-	15	TRBV2	once	TRBJ1-1	TGTGCCAGCAGAGCTCGGACATCCATGAACACTGAAGCTTTCTTT	CASRARTSMNTEAFF
TRBD1	15	TRBV11-2	-	TRBJ2-3	TGTGCCAGCAGCGCCCGGGACAGGGGACCAGATACGCAGTATTTT	CASSARDRGPDTQYF
-	13	TRBV7-3	once	TRBJ2-1	TGTGCCAGCAGTTTACGGCAGGGAGGTGAGCAGTTCTTC	CASSLRQGGEQFF
-	16	TRBV4-1	once	TRBJ1-6	TGCGCCAGCAGCCAAGAGGTTGGAACAGGACGTTCACCCCTCCACTTT	CASSQEVGTGRSPLHF
-	15	TRBV7-9	-	TRBJ2-7	TGTGCCAGCAGCGTATCTCGGGATCCTGGCTACGAGCAGTACTTC	CASSVSRDPGYEQYF
TRBD1	17	TRBV10-3	-	TRBJ1-5	TGTGCCATCAGCCCTAGACAGGGTGATGTGGGCAATCAGCCCCAGCATTTT	CAISPRQGDVGNQPQHF
-	12	TRBV7-9	-	TRBJ1-2	TGTGCCAGCACAAGAGCTAACTATGGCTACACCTTC	CASTRANYGYTF
-	15	TRBV7-3	once	TRBJ2-2	TGTGCCAGCAGCTTAGGGTCTAGTTGGCCCGGGGAGCTGTTTTTT	CASSLGSSWPGELFF
-	13	TRBV27	-	TRBJ2-5	TGTGCCAGCAGTTTATCAGGGGTGGAGACCCAGTACTTC	CASSLSGVETQYF
-	14	TRBV30	once	TRBJ2-7	TGTGCCTGGAGTCCAGGACAGTACTCCTACGAGCAGTACTTC	CAWSPGQYSYEQYF
TRBD1	17	TRBV5-4	-	TRBJ1-5	TGTGCCAGCAGCCGGGGAGGGACAGGGATATTCAATCAGCCCCAGCATTTT	CASSRGGTGIFNQPQHF
-	13	TRBV6-5	-	TRBJ1-2	TGTGCCAGCAGTTACAGCGCTTCCTATGGCTACACCTTC	CASSYSASYGYTF
-	14	TRBV9	-	TRBJ2-3	TGTGCCAGCAGCTTTAGCGGCTTCACAGATACGCAGTATTTT	CASSFSGFTDTQYF
TRBD2	17	TRBV5-1	-	TRBJ2-5	TGCGCCAGCAGCCGGGGACTAGCGGGAGTCCGAGGAGAGACCCAGTACTTC	CASSRGLAGVRGETQYF
-	16	TRBV25-1	few	TRBJ1-1	TGTGCCAGCAGTGCGACAGGTGCGGTAGGTGCGAGTGGAGCTTTCTTT	CASSATGAVGASGAFF
TRBD2	17	TRBV7-6	-	TRBJ2-1	TGTGCCAGCAGCTTGGTCATCTCGGCGGGGGGCCACAATGAGCAGTTCTTC	CASSLVISAGGHNEQFF
-	17	TRBV28	-	TRBJ2-6	TGTGCCAGCAGTTTCGACAGGAAAAGCTCTGGGGCCAACGTCCTGACTTTC	CASSFDRKSSGANVLTF
TRBD2	16	TRBV9	-	TRBJ2-2	TGTGCCAGCAGCGCTCTGCGGGGGGGTTTAACCGGGGAGCTGTTTTTT	CASSALRGGLTGELFF
-	13	TRBV10-3	-	TRBJ2-1	TGTGCCATCAGTGATTTGGGAGACAATGAGCAGTTCTTC	CAISDLGDNEQFF
TRBD1	17	TRBV5-1	-	TRBJ1-1	TGCGCCAGCAGCTTACTTCCGATGGGACAGACGAACACTGAAGCTTTCTTT	CASSLLPMGQTNTEAFF